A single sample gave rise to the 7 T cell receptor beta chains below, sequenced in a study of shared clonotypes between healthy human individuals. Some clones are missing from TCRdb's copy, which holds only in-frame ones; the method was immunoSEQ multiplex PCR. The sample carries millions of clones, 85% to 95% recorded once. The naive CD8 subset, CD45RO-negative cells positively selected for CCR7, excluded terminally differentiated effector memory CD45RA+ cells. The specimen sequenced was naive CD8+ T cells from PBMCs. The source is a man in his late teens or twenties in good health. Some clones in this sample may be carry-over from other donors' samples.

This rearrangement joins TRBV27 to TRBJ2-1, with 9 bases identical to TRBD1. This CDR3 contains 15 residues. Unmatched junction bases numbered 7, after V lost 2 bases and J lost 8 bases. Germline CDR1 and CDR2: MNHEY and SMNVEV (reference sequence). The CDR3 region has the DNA TGTGCCAGCAGTTTAGGAGGGGACAGGGTGGATGAGCAGTTCTTC. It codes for CASSLGGDRVDEQFF.

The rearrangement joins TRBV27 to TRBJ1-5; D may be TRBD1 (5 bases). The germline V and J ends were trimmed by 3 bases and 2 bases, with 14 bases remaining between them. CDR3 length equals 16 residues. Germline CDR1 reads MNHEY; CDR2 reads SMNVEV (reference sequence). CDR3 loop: CASSFEGQGGNQPQHF. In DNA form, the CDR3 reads TGTGCCAGCAGTTTTGAGGGGCAGGGAGGCAATCAGCCCCAGCATTTT.

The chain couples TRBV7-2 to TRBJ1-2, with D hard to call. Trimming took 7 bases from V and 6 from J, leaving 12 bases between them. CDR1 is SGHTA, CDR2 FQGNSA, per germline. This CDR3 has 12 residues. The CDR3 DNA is TGTGCCAGCAACTGGAGGAGGGATGGCTACACCTTC. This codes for CASNWRRDGYTF.

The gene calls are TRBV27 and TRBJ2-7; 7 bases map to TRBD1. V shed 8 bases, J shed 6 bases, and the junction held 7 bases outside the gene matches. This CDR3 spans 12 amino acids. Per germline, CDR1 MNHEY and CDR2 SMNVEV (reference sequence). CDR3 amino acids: CASRDRGGEQYF. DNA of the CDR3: TGTGCCAGCCGGGACAGAGGCGGCGAGCAGTACTTC.

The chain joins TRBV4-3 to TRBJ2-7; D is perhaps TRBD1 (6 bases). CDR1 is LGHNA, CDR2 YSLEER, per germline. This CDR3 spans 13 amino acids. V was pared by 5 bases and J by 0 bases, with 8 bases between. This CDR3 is CASSKDSSYEQYF. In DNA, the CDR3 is TGCGCCAGCAGCAAGGACAGCTCCTACGAGCAGTACTTC.

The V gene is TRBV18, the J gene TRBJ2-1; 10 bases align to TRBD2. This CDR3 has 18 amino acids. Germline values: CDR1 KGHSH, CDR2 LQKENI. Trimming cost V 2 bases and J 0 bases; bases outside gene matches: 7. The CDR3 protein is CASSPRTSGSSSYNEQFF. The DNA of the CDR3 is TGTGCCAGCTCACCAAGGACTAGCGGTTCGAGCTCCTACAATGAGCAGTTCTTC.

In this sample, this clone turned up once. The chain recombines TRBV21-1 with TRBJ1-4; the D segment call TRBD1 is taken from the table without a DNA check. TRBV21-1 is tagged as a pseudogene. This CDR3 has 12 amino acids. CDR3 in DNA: TGTGCCAGCAGCATGGCCTCCGAAAAACTGTTTTTT. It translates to CASSMASEKLFF.